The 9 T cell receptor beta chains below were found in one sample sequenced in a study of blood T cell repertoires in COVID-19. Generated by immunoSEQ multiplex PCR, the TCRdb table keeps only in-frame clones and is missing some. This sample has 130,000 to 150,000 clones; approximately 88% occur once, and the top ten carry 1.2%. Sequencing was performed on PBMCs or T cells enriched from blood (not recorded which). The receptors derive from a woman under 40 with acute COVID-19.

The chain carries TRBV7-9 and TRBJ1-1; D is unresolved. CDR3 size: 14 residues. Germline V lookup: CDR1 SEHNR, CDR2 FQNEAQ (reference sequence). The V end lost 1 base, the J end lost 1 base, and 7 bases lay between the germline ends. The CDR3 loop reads CASSLVPTNTEAFF. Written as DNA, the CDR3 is TGTGCCAGCAGCTTAGTCCCTACGAACACTGAAGCTTTCTTT.

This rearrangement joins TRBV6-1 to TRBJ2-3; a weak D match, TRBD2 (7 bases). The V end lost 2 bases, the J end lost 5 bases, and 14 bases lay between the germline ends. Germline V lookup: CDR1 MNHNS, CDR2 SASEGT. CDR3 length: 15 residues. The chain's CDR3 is CASSEWGGTGDTQYF. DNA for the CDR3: TGTGCCAGCAGTGAATGGGGGGGCACGGGAGATACGCAGTATTTT.

CDR3 DNA: TGCGCCAGCAGCCAGAACTCGGGACAGATTTTCTATGGCTACACCTTC. Its translation: CASSQNSGQIFYGYTF. The chain employs TRBV4-3 and TRBJ1-2; 7 positions agree with TRBD1. J lost 4 bases, V lost 3 bases, and 11 bases had no gene match. Germline V gene data show CDR1 as LGHNA and CDR2 as YSLEER. The CDR3 totals 16 residues.

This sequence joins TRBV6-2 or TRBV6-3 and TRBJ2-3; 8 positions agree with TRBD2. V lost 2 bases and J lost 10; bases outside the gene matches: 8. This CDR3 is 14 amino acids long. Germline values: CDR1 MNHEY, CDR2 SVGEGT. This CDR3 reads CASSYTGTSGPQYF. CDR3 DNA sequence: TGTGCCAGCAGTTACACCGGGACTAGTGGTCCGCAGTATTTT.

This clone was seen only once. CDR3 residues: CASSHSTGELFF. The CDR3 DNA follows: TGTGCCAGCAGTCACAGCACCGGGGAGCTGTTTTTT. The J gene is TRBJ2-2, the V gene TRBV12-3 or TRBV12-4; D uncertain. CDR3 length: 12 amino acids. Trimming cost V 5 bases and J 4 bases, with 5 bases left between them.

For the CDR3, the DNA is TGTGCCAGCAGCTCCGGGGGGGGTAACTATGGCTACACCTTC. As protein: CASSSGGGNYGYTF. This chain uses TRBV5-4 with TRBJ1-2, with TRBD1 as a possible D gene (5 bases). The CDR3 sequence is 14 residues long. CDR1 SGHNT and CDR2 YYREEE come from the germline V gene (reference sequence). The V end lost 3 bases, the J end lost 1 base, and 10 bases lay between the germline ends.

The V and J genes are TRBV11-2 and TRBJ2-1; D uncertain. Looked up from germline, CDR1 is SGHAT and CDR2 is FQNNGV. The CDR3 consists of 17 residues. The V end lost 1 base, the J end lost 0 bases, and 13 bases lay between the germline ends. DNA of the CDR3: TGTGCCAGCAGCTTAGGAGGCCTCGTAAGCTCCTACAATGAGCAGTTCTTC. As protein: CASSLGGLVSSYNEQFF.

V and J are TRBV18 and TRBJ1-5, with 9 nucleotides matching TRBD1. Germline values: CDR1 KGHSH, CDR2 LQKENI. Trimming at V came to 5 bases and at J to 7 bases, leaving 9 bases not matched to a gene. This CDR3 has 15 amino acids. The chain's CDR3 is CASSSTTGGDQPQHF. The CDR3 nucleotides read TGTGCCAGCTCATCTACGACAGGGGGTGACCAGCCCCAGCATTTT.

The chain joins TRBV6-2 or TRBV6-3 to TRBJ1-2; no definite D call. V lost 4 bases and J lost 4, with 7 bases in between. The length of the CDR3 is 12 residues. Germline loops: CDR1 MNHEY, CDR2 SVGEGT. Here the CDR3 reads CASSSEIYGYTF. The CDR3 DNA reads TGTGCCAGCAGTTCGGAGATCTATGGCTACACCTTC.